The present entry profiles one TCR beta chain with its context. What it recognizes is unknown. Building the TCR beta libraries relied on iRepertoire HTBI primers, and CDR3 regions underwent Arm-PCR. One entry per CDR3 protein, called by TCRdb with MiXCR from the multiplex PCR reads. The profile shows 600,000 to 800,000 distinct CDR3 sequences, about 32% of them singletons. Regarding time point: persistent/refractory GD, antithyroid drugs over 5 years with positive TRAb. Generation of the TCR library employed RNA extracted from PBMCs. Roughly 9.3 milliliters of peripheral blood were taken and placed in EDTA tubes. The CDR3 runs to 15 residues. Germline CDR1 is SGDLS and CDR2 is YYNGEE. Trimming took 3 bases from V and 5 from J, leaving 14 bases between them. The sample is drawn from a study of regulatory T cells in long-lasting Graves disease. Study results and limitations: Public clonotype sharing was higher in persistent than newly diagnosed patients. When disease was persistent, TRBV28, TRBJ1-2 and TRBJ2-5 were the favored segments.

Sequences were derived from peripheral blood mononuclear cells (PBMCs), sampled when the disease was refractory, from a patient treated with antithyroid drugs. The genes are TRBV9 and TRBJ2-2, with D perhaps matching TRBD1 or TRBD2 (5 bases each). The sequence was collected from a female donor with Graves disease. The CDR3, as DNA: TGTGCCAGCAGCGGCGACAGTTGGGGGACCGGGGAGCTGTTTTTT. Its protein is CASSGDSWGTGELFF.